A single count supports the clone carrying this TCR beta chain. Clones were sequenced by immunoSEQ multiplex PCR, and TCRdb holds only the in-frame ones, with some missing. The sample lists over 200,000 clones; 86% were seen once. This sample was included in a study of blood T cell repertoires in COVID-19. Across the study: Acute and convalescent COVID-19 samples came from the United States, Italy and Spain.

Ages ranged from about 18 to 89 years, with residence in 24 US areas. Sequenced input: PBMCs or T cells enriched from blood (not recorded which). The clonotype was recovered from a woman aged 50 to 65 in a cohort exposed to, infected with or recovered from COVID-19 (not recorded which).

CDR3 coding DNA: TGTGCCAGCAGCGGACTTCGGACCGGGGTCGTCACTGAAGCTTTCTTT. Translation gives CASSGLRTGVVTEAFF. V and J are TRBV9 and TRBJ1-1; D ambiguous. The ends were cut back, 3 bases at V and 4 bases at J, with 19 bases in the middle. Germline CDR1 SGDLS, CDR2 YYNGEE. This CDR3 is built from 16 residues.